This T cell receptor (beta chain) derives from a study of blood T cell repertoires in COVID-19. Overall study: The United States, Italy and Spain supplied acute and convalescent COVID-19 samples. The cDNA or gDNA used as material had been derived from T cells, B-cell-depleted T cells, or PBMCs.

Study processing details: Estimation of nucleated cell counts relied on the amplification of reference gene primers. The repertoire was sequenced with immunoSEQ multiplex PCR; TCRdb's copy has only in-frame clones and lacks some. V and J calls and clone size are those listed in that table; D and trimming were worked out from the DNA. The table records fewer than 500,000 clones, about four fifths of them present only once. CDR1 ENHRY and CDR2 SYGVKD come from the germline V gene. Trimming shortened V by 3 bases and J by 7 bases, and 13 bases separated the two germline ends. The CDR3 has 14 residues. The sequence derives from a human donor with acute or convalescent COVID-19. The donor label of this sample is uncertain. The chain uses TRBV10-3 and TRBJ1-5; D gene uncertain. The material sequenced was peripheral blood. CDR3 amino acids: CAISDGGLGQPQHF. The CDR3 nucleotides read TGTGCCATCAGTGACGGAGGGTTGGGGCAGCCCCAGCATTTT.